This TCR beta chain stems from a study of identical twins' blood T cells. TCRdb reprocessed the 5' RACE reads via MiXCR and lists one record per CDR3 protein. The table shows 300,000 to 400,000 distinct CDR3 sequences, with roughly 28% occurring only once. Notes on this clonotype: Its antigen is not known.

Study results and limitations: Even for out-of-frame TCRbeta, twins reportedly shared V gene usage much more than unrelated donors. Twin similarity might stem from environmental factors, not only genetics.

The CDR3 is 14 residues long. The V gene lost 5 bases and the J gene lost 4 bases, with 17 bases spanning the gap. Germline V gene data show CDR1 as SQVTM and CDR2 as ANQGSEA. This sequence joins TRBV29-1 and TRBJ1-2; D ambiguous. The sequencing input was PBMCs. The TCR was taken from a woman aged 18-49 years in good health. The CDR3 loop reads CSVHSPRSGYGYTF. CDR3 bases: TGCAGCGTTCATAGCCCCCGTTCTGGCTATGGCTACACCTTC.